This is a list of T cell receptor beta chains from one sample in a study of cytotoxic CD8 clonotypes in ibrutinib-treated CLL. Using immunoSEQ multiplex PCR, the repertoire was profiled, and TCRdb retains in-frame clones only, with some absent. The profile shows around 310,000 clones, just under 80% of them singletons. The starting material was PBMCs, obtained before ibrutinib treatment. These receptors were taken from a human donor with chronic lymphocytic leukemia. Each CDR3 is given with its conserved first and last residue. Rows give clone size only sometimes, using once, few, many, or a class for an expanded clone.

v_gene	j_gene	abundance	CDR3aa
TRBV18	TRBJ2-7	.	CASSPRRQGNSYEQYF
TRBV21-1	TRBJ1-2	.	CASSKKGRSGGYTF
TRBV5-1	TRBJ2-1	.	CASISGSGEEYNEQFF
TRBV7-9	TRBJ1-2	once	CASSLPAETDGNYGYTF
TRBV7-2	TRBJ2-1	.	CASSLNWSNEQFF
TRBV11-2	TRBJ2-7	.	CASSLGRNYEQYF
TRBV7-9	TRBJ2-2	.	CASSLQGTGELFF
TRBV6-1	TRBJ2-1	.	CASSGTLNEQFF
TRBV9	TRBJ2-7	once	CASSVSGGFNEQYF
TRBV29-1	TRBJ2-3	.	CSVEAGTSTDTQYF
TRBV2	TRBJ2-7	.	CASTTGLAGYLTYEQYF
TRBV6-1	TRBJ1-2	.	CASGAGSPYGYTF
TRBV4-1	TRBJ2-1	few	CASSQFSRDSYNEQFF
TRBV14	TRBJ2-1	once	CASSQDLRLGGYNEQFF
TRBV14	TRBJ1-2	.	CASSPNSYGYTF
TRBV4-1	TRBJ2-7	.	CASSQSVLRDSSYEQYF
TRBV6-1	TRBJ2-2	.	CASNRDRGTGELFF
TRBV7-9	TRBJ2-5	.	CASSPRGTDQETQYF
TRBV4-3	TRBJ1-1	few	CASSGDRVNTEAFF
TRBV4-2	TRBJ2-7	.	CASSQLTGATYEQYF
TRBV6-6	TRBJ2-7	.	CASRGDRRNTYEQYF
TRBV6-6	TRBJ1-4	.	CASRPTGSGNEKLFF
TRBV11-2	TRBJ2-7	.	CASSIGSYEQYF
TRBV5-1	TRBJ2-7	.	CASSRGTGDAYEQYF
TRBV7-2	TRBJ1-3	.	CASRKPWDTGNTIYF
TRBV18	TRBJ2-5	.	CASSKTSGETQYF
TRBV15	TRBJ2-4	once	CATSRDLGTTTIQYF
TRBV5-1	TRBJ2-1	.	CASSLGTSGINEQFF
TRBV29-1	TRBJ2-7	.	CSVASGSYEQYF
TRBV10-2	TRBJ2-5	.	CASSESLQGALETQYF
TRBV7-9	TRBJ2-5	.	CASSWLAGGPPETQYF
TRBV21-1	TRBJ2-7	once	CASSLKRSDRVYEQYF
TRBV30	TRBJ2-7	.	CAWSVLPNSYEQYF
TRBV28	TRBJ1-2	.	CASSLSLPGYGYTF
TRBV7-7	TRBJ2-2	few	CASSLGAAGTGELFF
TRBV15	TRBJ1-2	.	CATSRDQATGAGYTF
TRBV7-2	TRBJ2-7	.	CASSLAAVASSYEQYF
TRBV7-9	TRBJ2-2	.	CASSPRLSAGELFF
TRBV6-6	TRBJ2-2	.	CASSRLSGRNTGELFF
TRBV7-9	TRBJ2-1	.	CASSYTGTNYNEQFF